The rows below give T cell receptor beta chains drawn from one sample of a study of shared clonotypes between healthy human individuals. Only in-frame clones appear in the TCRdb table, and some are missing; sequencing was by immunoSEQ multiplex PCR. The sample contains around 1.9 million clones, around 93% of which appear only once. The sample comprised naive CD8+ T cells from PBMCs. The origin of the receptors is a man aged 18 to 30 in good health. Some clones in this sample may be carry-over from other donors' samples. Both conserved end residues are part of each CDR3. The D gene is left open where the match is weak. The size field is filled for only some rows; it gives once, few, many or a size class.

v_call	clone_size	j_call	d_call	cdr3_aa	cdr3_nt
TRBV9	NA	TRBJ2-2	NA	CASSEPRWGEEANTGELFF	TGTGCCAGCAGCGAACCCCGGTGGGGGGAGGAGGCGAACACCGGGGAGCTGTTTTTT
TRBV27	NA	TRBJ2-7	NA	CASSHSGQGSYEQYF	TGTGCCAGCAGTCACTCGGGACAAGGAAGCTACGAGCAGTACTTC
TRBV5-1	NA	TRBJ1-1	NA	CASSAGIPSGTEVFF	TGCGCCAGCAGCGCCGGAATCCCGTCCGGCACTGAAGTTTTCTTT
TRBV5-1	NA	TRBJ2-3	NA	CASSFQGSPSTDTQYF	TGCGCCAGCAGCTTCCAGGGCTCACCTAGCACAGATACGCAGTATTTT
TRBV10-3	NA	TRBJ1-3	TRBD1	CAISESKATGGSGNTIYF	TGTGCCATCAGTGAGTCGAAAGCGACAGGGGGCAGCGGAAACACCATATATTTT
TRBV28	NA	TRBJ1-4	TRBD1	CASSLLHGTGDPNEKLFF	TGTGCCAGCAGTTTACTCCACGGGACAGGGGATCCTAATGAAAAACTGTTTTTT
TRBV5-1	NA	TRBJ2-7	TRBD1	CASSTGQGALLDEQYF	TGCGCCAGCAGCACCGGACAGGGCGCCCTGCTCGACGAGCAGTACTTC
TRBV14	once	TRBJ2-7	NA	CASSWRDLPSEQYF	TGTGCCAGCAGCTGGCGGGACTTGCCCTCAGAGCAGTACTTC
TRBV27	NA	TRBJ1-1	TRBD1	CASSFGAAGGTEAFF	TGTGCCAGCAGTTTCGGGGCAGCAGGGGGCACTGAAGCTTTCTTT
TRBV9	NA	TRBJ2-7	TRBD2	CASSVGSSGRYEQYF	TGTGCCAGCAGCGTAGGGAGTAGCGGGAGATACGAGCAGTACTTC
TRBV19	NA	TRBJ2-7	NA	CASSFGTNYEQYF	TGTGCCAGTAGTTTCGGGACAAACTACGAGCAGTACTTC
TRBV30	NA	TRBJ2-7	NA	CAWNEQASYEQYF	TGTGCCTGGAATGAGCAGGCGTCCTACGAGCAGTACTTC
TRBV25-1	NA	TRBJ2-7	NA	CASSISSEGPSYEQYF	TGTGCCAGCAGTATATCATCGGAGGGACCCTCCTACGAGCAGTACTTC
TRBV4-1	NA	TRBJ1-1	NA	CASRSLTMNTEAFF	TGCGCCAGCAGATCTCTGACCATGAACACTGAAGCTTTCTTT
TRBV6-1	NA	TRBJ2-7	NA	CASSENGWYEQYF	TGTGCCAGCAGTGAAAATGGATGGTACGAGCAGTACTTC
TRBV5-6	NA	TRBJ2-7	NA	CASSLGRGHEQYF	TGTGCCAGCAGCCTCGGAAGGGGCCACGAGCAGTACTTC
TRBV29-1	NA	TRBJ2-3	NA	CSVDGGDTQYF	TGCAGCGTTGACGGAGGAGATACGCAGTATTTT
TRBV30	NA	TRBJ2-7	NA	CAWSAWGRGYEQYF	TGTGCCTGGAGTGCCTGGGGGCGGGGCTACGAGCAGTACTTC
TRBV28	NA	TRBJ2-7	NA	CASSLSPRLALEQYF	TGTGCCAGCAGTTTATCCCCCCGACTTGCCCTGGAGCAGTACTTC
TRBV7-8	NA	TRBJ2-3	NA	CASSPVPRSPPDTQYF	TGTGCCAGCAGCCCGGTGCCCCGATCCCCCCCAGATACGCAGTATTTT
TRBV20-1	NA	TRBJ2-7	NA	CSASESYEQYF	TGCAGTGCGTCAGAGTCCTACGAGCAGTACTTC
TRBV4-1	NA	TRBJ2-2	NA	CASSPSTSIAGELFF	TGCGCCAGCAGCCCCTCGACTAGTATCGCCGGGGAGCTGTTTTTT
TRBV14	NA	TRBJ2-5	NA	CASSQEIQRAVRETQYF	TGTGCCAGCAGCCAAGAAATTCAGAGAGCAGTCCGGGAGACCCAGTACTTC
TRBV19	NA	TRBJ1-5	NA	CASSDSLSNQPQHF	TGTGCCAGTAGCGACAGTCTTAGCAATCAGCCCCAGCATTTT
TRBV19	NA	TRBJ1-5	TRBD1	CASNIQGRNQPQHF	TGTGCCAGTAACATACAGGGGAGGAATCAGCCCCAGCATTTT
TRBV14	NA	TRBJ1-1	NA	CASSRGDTEAFF	TGTGCCAGCTCCAGGGGTGACACTGAAGCTTTCTTT
TRBV13	once	TRBJ2-2	TRBD1	CATTFQDRVNTGELFF	TGTGCCACCACTTTTCAAGACAGGGTGAACACCGGGGAGCTGTTTTTT
TRBV7-8	NA	TRBJ2-5	NA	CASTAVGAGETQYF	TGTGCCAGCACCGCCGTCGGGGCCGGGGAGACCCAGTACTTC
TRBV4-1	NA	TRBJ2-7	NA	CASSQDRQSWDEQYF	TGCGCCAGCAGCCAAGATCGTCAGTCGTGGGACGAGCAGTACTTC